What follows is one T cell receptor beta chain and its context. Cohort assignment relied on participant-reported clinical history. Authors' data handling: Reference gene primer amplification gave estimated nucleated cell counts. Clones were sequenced by immunoSEQ multiplex PCR, and TCRdb holds only the in-frame ones, with some missing. From that table come the V and J calls and clone size; the DNA was used to work out D and trimming. The sample carries 330,000 or so clones, around 87% recorded once. The data were taken from a study of blood T cell repertoires in COVID-19. The CDR3 runs to 14 residues. Trimming removed 3 bases from V and 3 bases from J; junction bases left unmatched: 3. CDR1 is KGHDR and CDR2 is SFDVKD in the germline V gene.

This chain connects TRBV24-1 to TRBJ2-5, with 7 bases fitting TRBD2. Sequenced input: PBMCs or T cells enriched from blood (not recorded which). This TCR came from a man between 40 and 49 years old in a cohort exposed to, infected with or recovered from COVID-19 (not recorded which). The CDR3 sequence is CATSDASGEETQYF. In DNA form, the CDR3 reads TGTGCCACCAGTGATGCGAGCGGGGAAGAGACCCAGTACTTC.